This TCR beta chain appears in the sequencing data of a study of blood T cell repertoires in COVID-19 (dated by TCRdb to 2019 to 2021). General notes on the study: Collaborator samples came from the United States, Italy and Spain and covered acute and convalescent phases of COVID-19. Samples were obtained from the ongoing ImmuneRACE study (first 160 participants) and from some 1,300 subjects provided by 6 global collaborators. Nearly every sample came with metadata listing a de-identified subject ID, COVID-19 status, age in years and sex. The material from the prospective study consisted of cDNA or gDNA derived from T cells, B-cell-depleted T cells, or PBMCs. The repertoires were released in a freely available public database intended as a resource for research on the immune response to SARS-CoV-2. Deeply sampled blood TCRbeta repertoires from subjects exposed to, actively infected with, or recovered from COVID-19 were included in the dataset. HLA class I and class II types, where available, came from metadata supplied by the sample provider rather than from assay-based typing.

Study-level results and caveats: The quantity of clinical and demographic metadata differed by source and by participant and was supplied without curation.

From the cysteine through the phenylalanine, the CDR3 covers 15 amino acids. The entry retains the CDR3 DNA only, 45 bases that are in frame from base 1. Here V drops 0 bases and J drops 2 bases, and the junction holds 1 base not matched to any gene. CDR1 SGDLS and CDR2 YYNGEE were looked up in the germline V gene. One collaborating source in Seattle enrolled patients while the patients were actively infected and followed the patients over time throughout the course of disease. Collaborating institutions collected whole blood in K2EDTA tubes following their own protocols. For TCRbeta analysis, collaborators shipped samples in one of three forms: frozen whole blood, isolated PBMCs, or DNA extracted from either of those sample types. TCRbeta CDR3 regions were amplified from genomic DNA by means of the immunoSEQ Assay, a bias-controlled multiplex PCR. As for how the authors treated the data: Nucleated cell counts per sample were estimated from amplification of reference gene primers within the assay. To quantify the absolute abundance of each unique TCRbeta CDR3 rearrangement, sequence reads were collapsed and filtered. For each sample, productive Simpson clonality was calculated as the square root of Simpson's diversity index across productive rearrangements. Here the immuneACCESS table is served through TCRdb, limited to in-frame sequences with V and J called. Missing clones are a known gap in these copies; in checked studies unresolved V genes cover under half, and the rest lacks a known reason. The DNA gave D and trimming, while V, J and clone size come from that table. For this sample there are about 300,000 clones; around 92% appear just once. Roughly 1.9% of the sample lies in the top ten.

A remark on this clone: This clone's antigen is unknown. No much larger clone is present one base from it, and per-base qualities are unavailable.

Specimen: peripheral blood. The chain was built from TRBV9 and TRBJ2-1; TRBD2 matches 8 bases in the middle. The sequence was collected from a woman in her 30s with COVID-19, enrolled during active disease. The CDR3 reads CASSVDGGAYNEQFF. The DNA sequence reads TGTGCCAGCAGCGTAGACGGGGGGGCCTACAATGAGCAGTTCTTC.